Each of the 8 T cell receptor beta chains below was sequenced from the same sample in a study of T cell repertoires in cytomegalovirus infection. TCRdb fed the reads into MiXCR, producing one record per CDR3 protein. This sample has around 120,000 distinct CDR3 sequences, with roughly 40% found just once. What these receptors recognize is not known. Material: CD8+ T cells from cultured PBMCs, obtained from culture after CMV antigen stimulation. The receptors derive from a human donor in good health (CMV status not recorded). Some clones in this sample may be carry-over from other donors' samples.

This clonotype was counted ten times or more. The J gene is TRBJ1-5, the V gene TRBV27, with D tentatively TRBD1 (6 bases). Looked up from germline, CDR1 is MNHEY and CDR2 is SMNVEV (reference sequence). Trimming cost V 6 bases and J 5 bases, with 11 bases left between them. This CDR3 region has 13 residues. The CDR3 loop reads CASRSPGDQPQHF. The DNA for the CDR3 is TGTGCCAGCAGATCACCAGGGGATCAGCCCCAGCATTTT.

This rearrangement joins TRBV10-3 to TRBJ2-7; 8 positions agree with TRBD1. Germline assignment: CDR1 ENHRY and CDR2 SYGVKD. J gave up 6 bases and V 5 bases, and 9 bases lay outside the gene matches. The CDR3 is 14 residues long. CDR3 sequence reads: CAISTGTGRSEQYF. The CDR3 nucleotides read TGTGCCATCAGTACCGGGACAGGTCGCTCCGAGCAGTACTTC.

The chain recombines TRBV11-2 with TRBJ2-1, with D hard to call. The CDR3 covers 16 residues. CDR1 is SGHAT and CDR2 is FQNNGV in the germline V gene. Trimming cost V 1 base and J 8 bases, with 18 bases left between them. CDR3 in DNA: TGTGCCAGCAGCTTAGGAGCGTCGGGTGGCAGGTATGAGCAGTTCTTC. It translates to CASSLGASGGRYEQFF.

The gene calls are TRBV5-1 and TRBJ1-1, with D unresolved. The germline gives CDR1 SGHRS, CDR2 YFSETQ. This CDR3 is 15 amino acids long. With 1 base removed from V and 4 bases from J, the gap between germline ends came to 14 bases. The CDR3 nucleotides read TGCGCCAGCAGCTTGTTGGGCAGAGGAGTCACTGAAGCTTTCTTT. Translating it yields CASSLLGRGVTEAFF. The variable domain in full, completed from reference TRBV5-1 and TRBJ1-1, reads KAGVTQTPRYLIKTRGQQVTLSCSPISGHRSVSWYQQTPGQGLQFLFEYFSETQRNKGNFPGRFSGRQFSNSRSEMNVSTLELGDSALYLCASSLLGRGVTEAFFGQGTRLTVV.

V usage is TRBV6-5 and J usage is TRBJ2-3, with TRBD2 matching over 8 bases. CDR1 and CDR2 from the germline V gene are MNHEY and SVGAGI. Trimming cost V 5 bases and J 3 bases; bases outside gene matches: 13. This CDR3 is 17 amino acids long. CDR3 DNA: TGTGCCAGCAGTCCAGGGCTTCCGGGACTAGGTACAGATACGCAGTATTTT. This translates into CASSPGLPGLGTDTQYF.

The gene calls are TRBV14 and TRBJ2-5, with a weak D call TRBD2 (6 bases). V gave up 3 bases and J gave up 3 bases, with 8 bases separating them. CDR3 length: 13 amino acids. Germline values: CDR1 SGHDN, CDR2 FVKESK. The CDR3 loop is CASSHSGEETQYF. CDR3 coding DNA: TGTGCCAGCAGCCACTCGGGAGAAGAGACCCAGTACTTC.

The J gene is TRBJ1-2, the V gene TRBV29-1; D remains unclear. Germline loops: CDR1 SQVTM, CDR2 ANQGSEA. This CDR3 has 16 residues. Deletions cut 1 base from V and 6 bases from J, with 21 bases between. The CDR3 reads CSVEAPIHLYPHGYTF. CDR3 in DNA: TGCAGCGTTGAAGCCCCAATTCACCTCTATCCCCATGGCTACACCTTC.

This clonotype was recorded once. This chain joins TRBV5-1 and TRBJ2-2; tentatively, D is TRBD2 (5 bases). V lost 1 base to trimming and J lost 3 bases, with 10 bases between them. The CDR3 has 15 residues. Germline V gene data show CDR1 as SGHRS and CDR2 as YFSETQ. The CDR3 bases are TGCGCCAGCAGCTTGTCCGGGGTTGACACCGGGGAGCTGTTTTTT. Residues: CASSLSGVDTGELFF.